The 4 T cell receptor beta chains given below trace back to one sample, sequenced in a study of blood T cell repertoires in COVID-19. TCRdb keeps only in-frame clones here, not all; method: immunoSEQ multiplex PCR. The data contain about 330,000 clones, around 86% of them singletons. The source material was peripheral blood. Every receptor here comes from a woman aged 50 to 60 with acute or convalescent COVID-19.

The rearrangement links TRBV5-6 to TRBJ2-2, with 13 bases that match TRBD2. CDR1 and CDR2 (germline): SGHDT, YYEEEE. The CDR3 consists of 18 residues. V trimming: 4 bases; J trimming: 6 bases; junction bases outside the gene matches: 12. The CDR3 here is CASSQFAWTSGRPGELFF. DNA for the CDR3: TGTGCCAGCAGCCAATTTGCCTGGACTAGCGGGAGACCCGGGGAGCTGTTTTTT.

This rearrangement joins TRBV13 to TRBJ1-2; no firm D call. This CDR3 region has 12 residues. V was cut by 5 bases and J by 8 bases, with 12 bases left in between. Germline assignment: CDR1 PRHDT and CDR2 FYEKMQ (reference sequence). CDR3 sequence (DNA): TGTGCCAGCAGCCGGCGACTTACGGGCTACACCTTC. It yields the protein CASSRRLTGYTF.

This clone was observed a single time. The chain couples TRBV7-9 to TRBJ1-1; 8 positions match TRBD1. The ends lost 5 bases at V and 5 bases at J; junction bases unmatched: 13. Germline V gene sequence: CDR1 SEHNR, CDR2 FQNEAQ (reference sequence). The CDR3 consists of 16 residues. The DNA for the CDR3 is TGTGCCAGCAGCCTTCCAGGGGGCTCGGTGGTAACTGAAGCTTTCTTT. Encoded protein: CASSLPGGSVVTEAFF.

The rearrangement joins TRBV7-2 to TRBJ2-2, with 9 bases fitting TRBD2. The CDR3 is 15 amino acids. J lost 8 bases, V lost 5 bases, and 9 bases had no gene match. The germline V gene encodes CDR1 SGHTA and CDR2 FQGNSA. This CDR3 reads CASSQGLAIIGELFF. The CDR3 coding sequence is TGTGCCAGCAGCCAAGGACTAGCGATCATAGGGGAGCTGTTTTTT.